The sequence of this TCR beta chain was determined in a study of shared clonotypes between healthy human individuals. Measured with immunoSEQ multiplex PCR; TCRdb has only the in-frame clones, and not every one. The sample lists around 1.5 million clones; approximately 98% were seen once. From germline, CDR1 is SGHDN and CDR2 FVKESK. This CDR3 region has 17 residues. V was clipped by 1 base and J by 9 bases, with 24 bases between them. The rearrangement joins TRBV14 to TRBJ1-1; no firm D call. This clonotype was obtained from a man younger than 40 in good health. Sequenced input: naive CD4+ T cells sorted from blood. Subset described: CD45RA+ positively selected. The CDR3 nucleotides are TGTGCCAGCAGCCAAGGGTGGGGTGAGAGCACAAAGCCTCAAGCTTTCTTT. Protein: CASSQGWGESTKPQAFF.